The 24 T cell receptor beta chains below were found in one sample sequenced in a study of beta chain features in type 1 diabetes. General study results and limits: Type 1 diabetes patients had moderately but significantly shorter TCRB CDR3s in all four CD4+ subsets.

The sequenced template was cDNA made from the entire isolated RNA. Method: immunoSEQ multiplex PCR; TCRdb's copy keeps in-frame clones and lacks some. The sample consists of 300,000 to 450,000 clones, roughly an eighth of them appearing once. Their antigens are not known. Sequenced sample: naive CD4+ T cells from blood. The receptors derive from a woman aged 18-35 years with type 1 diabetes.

The DNA of the CDR3 is TGTGCCAGCAGTTACTCGGCTAGCGGCTCCTACGAGCAGTACTTC. It translates to CASSYSASGSYEQYF. The rearrangement uses TRBV6-5 and TRBJ2-7, with 7 bases aligning to TRBD2. The V gene's germline CDR1 is MNHEY and CDR2 SVGAGI. The J segment lost 0 bases and the V segment lost 0 bases, leaving 2 bases of the junction unmatched. The length of the CDR3 is 15 residues.

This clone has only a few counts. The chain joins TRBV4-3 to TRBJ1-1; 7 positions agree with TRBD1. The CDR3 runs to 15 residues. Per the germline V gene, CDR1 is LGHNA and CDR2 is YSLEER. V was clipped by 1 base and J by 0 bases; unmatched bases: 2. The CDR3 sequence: CASSQAGQLNTEAFF. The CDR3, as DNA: TGCGCCAGCAGCCAAGCGGGACAGCTGAACACTGAAGCTTTCTTT.

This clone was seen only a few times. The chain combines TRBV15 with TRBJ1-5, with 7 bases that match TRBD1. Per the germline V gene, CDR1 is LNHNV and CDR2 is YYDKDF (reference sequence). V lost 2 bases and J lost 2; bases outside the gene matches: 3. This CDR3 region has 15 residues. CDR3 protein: CATSRTTGGNQPQHF. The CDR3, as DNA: TGTGCCACCAGCAGAACTACAGGGGGCAATCAGCCCCAGCATTTT.

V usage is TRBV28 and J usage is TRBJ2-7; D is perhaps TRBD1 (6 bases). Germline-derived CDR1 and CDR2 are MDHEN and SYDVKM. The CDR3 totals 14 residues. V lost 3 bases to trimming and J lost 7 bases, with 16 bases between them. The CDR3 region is CASSFPGDIREQYF. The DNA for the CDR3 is TGTGCCAGCAGTTTCCCAGGGGATATACGAGAGCAGTACTTC. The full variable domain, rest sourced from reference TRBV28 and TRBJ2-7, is DVKVTQSSRYLVKRTGEKVFLECVQDMDHENMFWYRQDPGLGLRLIYFSYDVKMKEKGDIPEGYSVSREKKERFSLILESASTNQTSMYLCASSFPGDIREQYFGPGTRLTVT.

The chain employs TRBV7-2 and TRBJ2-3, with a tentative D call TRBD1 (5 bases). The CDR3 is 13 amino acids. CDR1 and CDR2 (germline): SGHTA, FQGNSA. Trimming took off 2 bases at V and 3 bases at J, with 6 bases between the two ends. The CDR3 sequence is CASSLHRTDTQYF. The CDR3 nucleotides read TGTGCCAGCAGCTTACACAGGACAGATACGCAGTATTTT.

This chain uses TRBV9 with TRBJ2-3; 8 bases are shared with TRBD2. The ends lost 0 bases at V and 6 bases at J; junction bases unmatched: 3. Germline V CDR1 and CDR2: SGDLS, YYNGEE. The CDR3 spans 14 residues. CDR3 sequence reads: CASSVAGGPDTQYF. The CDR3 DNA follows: TGTGCCAGCAGCGTAGCGGGGGGGCCTGATACGCAGTATTTT.

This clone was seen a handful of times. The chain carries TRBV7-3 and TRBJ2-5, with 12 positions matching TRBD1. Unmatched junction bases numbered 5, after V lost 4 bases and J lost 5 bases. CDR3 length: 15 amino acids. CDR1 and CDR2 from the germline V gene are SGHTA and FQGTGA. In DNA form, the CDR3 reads TGTGCCAGCAGCTCCGGGACAGGGGGCGCCGAGACCCAGTACTTC. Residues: CASSSGTGGAETQYF.

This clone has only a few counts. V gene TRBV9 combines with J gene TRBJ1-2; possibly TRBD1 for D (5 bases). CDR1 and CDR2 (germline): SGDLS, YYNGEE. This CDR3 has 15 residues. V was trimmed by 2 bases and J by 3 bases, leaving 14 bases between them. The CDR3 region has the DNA TGTGCCAGCAGCGTCGGTCGAACAGGCCACTATGGCTACACCTTC. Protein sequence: CASSVGRTGHYGYTF.

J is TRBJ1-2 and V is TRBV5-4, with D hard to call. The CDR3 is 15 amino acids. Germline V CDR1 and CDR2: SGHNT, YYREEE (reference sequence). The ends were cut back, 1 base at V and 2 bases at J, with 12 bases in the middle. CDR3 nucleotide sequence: TGTGCCAGCAGCTTGTCGGGATGGGTGAACTATGGCTACACCTTC. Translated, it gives CASSLSGWVNYGYTF.

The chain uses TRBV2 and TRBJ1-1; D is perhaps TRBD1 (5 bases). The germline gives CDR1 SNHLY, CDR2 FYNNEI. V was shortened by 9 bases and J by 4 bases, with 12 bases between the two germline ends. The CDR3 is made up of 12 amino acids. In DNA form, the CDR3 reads TGTGCCAGTTCTGACAGTCGCACTGAAGCTTTCTTT. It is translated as CASSDSRTEAFF.

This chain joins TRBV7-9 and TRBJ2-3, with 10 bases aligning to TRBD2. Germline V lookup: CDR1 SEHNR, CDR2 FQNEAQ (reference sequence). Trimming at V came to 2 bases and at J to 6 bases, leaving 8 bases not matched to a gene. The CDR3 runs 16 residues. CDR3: CASSLPWTSGGDTQYF. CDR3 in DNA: TGTGCCAGCAGCTTACCCTGGACTAGCGGAGGGGATACGCAGTATTTT.

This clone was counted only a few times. CDR3 sequence: CASSGTSGRETQYF. CDR3 DNA: TGTGCCAGCAGCGGAACTAGCGGGCGAGAGACCCAGTACTTC. The rearrangement uses TRBV7-2 and TRBJ2-5; 9 nucleotides agree with TRBD2. The CDR3 totals 14 residues. The ends lost 5 bases at V and 4 bases at J; junction bases unmatched: 5. CDR1 and CDR2 (germline): SGHTA, FQGNSA.

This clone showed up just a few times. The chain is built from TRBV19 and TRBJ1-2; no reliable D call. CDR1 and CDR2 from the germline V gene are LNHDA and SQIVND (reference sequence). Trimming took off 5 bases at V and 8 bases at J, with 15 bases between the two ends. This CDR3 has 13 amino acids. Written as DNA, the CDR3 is TGTGCCAGTAGTGACTATTCAGGAGACGGCTACACCTTC. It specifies CASSDYSGDGYTF.

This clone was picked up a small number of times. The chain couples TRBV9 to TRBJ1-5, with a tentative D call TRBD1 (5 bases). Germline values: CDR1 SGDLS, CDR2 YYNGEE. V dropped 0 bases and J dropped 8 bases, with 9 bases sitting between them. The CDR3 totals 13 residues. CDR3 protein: CASSVAKGKPQHF. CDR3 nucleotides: TGTGCCAGCAGCGTAGCTAAGGGGAAGCCCCAGCATTTT.

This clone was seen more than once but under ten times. CDR3 amino acids: CSVELRTGFSGNTIYF. The CDR3 nucleotides are TGCAGCGTTGAGCTGCGGACAGGCTTCTCTGGAAACACCATATATTTT. The chain recombines TRBV29-1 with TRBJ1-3, with TRBD1 matching over 7 bases. V lost 3 bases, J lost 0 bases, and 8 bases stayed unmatched. Germline CDR1 and CDR2: SQVTM and ANQGSEA. The CDR3 spans 16 residues.

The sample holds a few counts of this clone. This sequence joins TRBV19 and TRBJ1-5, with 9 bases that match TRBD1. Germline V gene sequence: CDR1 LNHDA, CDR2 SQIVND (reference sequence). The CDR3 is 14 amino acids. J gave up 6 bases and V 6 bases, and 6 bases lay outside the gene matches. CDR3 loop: CASSPGQGFQPQHF. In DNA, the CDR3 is TGTGCCAGTAGCCCGGGACAGGGATTTCAGCCCCAGCATTTT.

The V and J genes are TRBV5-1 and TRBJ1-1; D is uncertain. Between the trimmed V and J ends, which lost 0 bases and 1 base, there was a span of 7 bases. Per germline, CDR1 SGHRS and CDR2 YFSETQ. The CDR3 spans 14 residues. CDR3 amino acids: CASSLDGRNTEAFF. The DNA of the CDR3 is TGCGCCAGCAGCTTGGATGGCAGGAACACTGAAGCTTTCTTT. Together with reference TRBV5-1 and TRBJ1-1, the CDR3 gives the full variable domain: KAGVTQTPRYLIKTRGQQVTLSCSPISGHRSVSWYQQTPGQGLQFLFEYFSETQRNKGNFPGRFSGRQFSNSRSEMNVSTLELGDSALYLCASSLDGRNTEAFFGQGTRLTVV.

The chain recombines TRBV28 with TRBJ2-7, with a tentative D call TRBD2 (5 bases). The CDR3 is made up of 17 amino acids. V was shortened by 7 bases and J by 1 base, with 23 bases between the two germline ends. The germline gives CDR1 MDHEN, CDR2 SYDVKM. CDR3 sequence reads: CASKRESETGISYEQYF. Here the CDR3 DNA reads TGTGCCAGCAAAAGAGAGTCCGAGACCGGGATATCCTACGAGCAGTACTTC. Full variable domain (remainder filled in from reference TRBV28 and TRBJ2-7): DVKVTQSSRYLVKRTGEKVFLECVQDMDHENMFWYRQDPGLGLRLIYFSYDVKMKEKGDIPEGYSVSREKKERFSLILESASTNQTSMYLCASKRESETGISYEQYFGPGTRLTVT.

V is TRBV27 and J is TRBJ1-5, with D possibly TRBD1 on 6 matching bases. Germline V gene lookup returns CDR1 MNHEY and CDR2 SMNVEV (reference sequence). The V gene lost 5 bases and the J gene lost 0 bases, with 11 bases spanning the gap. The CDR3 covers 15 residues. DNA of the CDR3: TGTGCCAGCAGTCAAGGGGGTTATAGCAATCAGCCCCAGCATTTT. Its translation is CASSQGGYSNQPQHF.

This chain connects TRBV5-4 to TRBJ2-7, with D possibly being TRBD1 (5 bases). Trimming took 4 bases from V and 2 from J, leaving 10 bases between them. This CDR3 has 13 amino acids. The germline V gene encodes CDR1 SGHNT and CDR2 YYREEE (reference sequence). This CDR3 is CASSADTTYEQYF. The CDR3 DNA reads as TGTGCCAGCAGCGCGGACACCACCTACGAGCAGTACTTC.

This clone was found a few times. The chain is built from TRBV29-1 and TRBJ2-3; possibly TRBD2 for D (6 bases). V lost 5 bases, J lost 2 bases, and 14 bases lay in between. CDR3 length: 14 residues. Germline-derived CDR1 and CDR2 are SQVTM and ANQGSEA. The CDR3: CSVKRDSDTDTQYF. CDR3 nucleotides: TGCAGCGTTAAGAGGGACTCCGACACAGATACGCAGTATTTT.

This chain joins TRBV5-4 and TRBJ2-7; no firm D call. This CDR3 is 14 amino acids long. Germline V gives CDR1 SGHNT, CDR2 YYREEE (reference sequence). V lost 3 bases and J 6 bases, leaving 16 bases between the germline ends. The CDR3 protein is CASSYNPSGSEQYF. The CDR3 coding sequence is TGTGCCAGCAGCTACAACCCGTCCGGGTCCGAGCAGTACTTC.

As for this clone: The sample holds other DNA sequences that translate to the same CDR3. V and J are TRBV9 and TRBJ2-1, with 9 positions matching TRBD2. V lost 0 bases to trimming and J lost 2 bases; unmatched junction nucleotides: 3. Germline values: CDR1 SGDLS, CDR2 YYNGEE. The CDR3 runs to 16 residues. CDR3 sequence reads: CASSVGGLATYNEQFF. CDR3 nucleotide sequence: TGTGCCAGCAGCGTAGGGGGACTAGCAACCTACAATGAGCAGTTCTTC.

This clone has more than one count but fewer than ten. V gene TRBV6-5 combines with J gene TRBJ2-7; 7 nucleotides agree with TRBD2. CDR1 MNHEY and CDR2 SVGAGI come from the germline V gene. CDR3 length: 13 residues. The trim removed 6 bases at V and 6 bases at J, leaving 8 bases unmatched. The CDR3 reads CASSETSSREQYF. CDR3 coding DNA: TGTGCCAGCAGCGAGACTAGCTCGCGCGAGCAGTACTTC.